The clone carrying this TCR beta chain came up once. J lost 3 bases, V lost 6 bases, and 6 bases had no gene match. Germline V gene sequence: CDR1 SGDLS, CDR2 YYNGEE. This CDR3 has 16 residues. These data originate in a study of shared clonotypes between healthy human individuals. Memory CD4+ cells were the fraction left after CD45RA+ naive selection. Generated by immunoSEQ multiplex PCR, the TCRdb table keeps only in-frame clones and is missing some. Of over a million clones listed, around 95% are singletons. J is TRBJ2-2 and V is TRBV9, with 12 bases identical to TRBD2. The sample taken for sequencing was naive CD4+ T cells sorted from blood. Subset denoted: CD45RA+ positively selected. This receptor was identified in a man aged 30-40 years in good health. CDR3 nucleotide sequence: TGTGCCAGCAAAGCCGGGACTAGCGGGTACACCGGGGAGCTGTTTTTT. This codes for CASKAGTSGYTGELFF.